This is a list of T cell receptor beta chains from one sample in a study of post-analysis software for immune sequencing data. Via MiXCR, TCRdb re-called the PCR reads, giving one row per CDR3 protein. The data contain hundreds of thousands of distinct CDR3 sequences, roughly 45% of them singletons. Material: blood. All receptors come from a girl aged 10 to 17 with multiple sclerosis. The CDR3 runs from the conserved cysteine through the conserved F or W. D genes are given only for firm matches. Expanded clones are given a class, and other clones once, few, many or no size at all.

TRBJ1-5 | TRBV5-1 | . | . | CASSLASTGNQPQHF | TGCGCCAGCAGCTTGGCCTCGACGGGAAATCAGCCCCAGCATTTT
TRBJ1-1 | TRBV20-1 | . | . | CSASGRGMGNTEAFF | TGCAGTGCTAGCGGCAGGGGCATGGGAAACACTGAAGCTTTCTTT
TRBJ2-1 | TRBV20-1 | few | . | CSTSTPGPHSYNEQFF | TGCAGTACGAGTACCCCGGGACCACACTCCTACAATGAGCAGTTCTTC
TRBJ2-5 | TRBV12-3/TRBV12-4 | few | TRBD1 | CASTRGGAAQETQYF | TGTGCCAGCACCCGAGGGGGCGCAGCCCAAGAGACCCAGTACTTC
TRBJ2-4 | TRBV20-1 | . | TRBD2 | CSAISGTSKNIQYF | TGCAGTGCTATCTCTGGGACTAGCAAAAACATTCAGTACTTC
TRBJ1-4 | TRBV3-1 | . | . | CASSQVRGDEKLFF | TGTGCCAGCAGCCAAGTCAGGGGAGATGAAAAACTGTTTTTT
TRBJ1-5 | TRBV10-3 | . | . | CAPKILVSGNQPQHF | TGTGCCCCCAAGATTCTGGTCTCGGGGAATCAGCCCCAGCATTTT
TRBJ2-7 | TRBV10-3 | once | TRBD1 | CAISESDRGHEQYF | TGTGCCATCAGTGAGTCTGACAGGGGACACGAGCAGTACTTC
TRBJ2-7 | TRBV10-3 | few | TRBD2 | CAISELAGGPGSEQYF | TGTGCCATCAGTGAATTAGCGGGAGGGCCCGGGAGTGAGCAGTACTTC
TRBJ1-1 | TRBV29-1 | few | . | CSVGSGTRNTEAFF | TGCAGCGTTGGGAGCGGGACAAGGAACACTGAAGCTTTCTTT